This T cell receptor beta chain was sequenced during a study of response to subunit inactivated influenza vaccine. Study-level results: Few new T cells, the authors suggested, are recruited by each seasonal influenza vaccination.

The CDR3 runs to 16 residues. With 4 bases removed from V and 0 bases from J, the gap between germline ends came to 13 bases. Germline assignment: CDR1 SGHRS and CDR2 YFSETQ. One entry per CDR3 protein results from TCRdb running MiXCR on the RT-PCR reads. The data contain around 600,000 distinct CDR3 sequences, over 9% of them singletons. This clonotype was seen a handful of times. Its antigen is currently unknown. These data are also associated with another study on T cells expressing NK-cell markers. In that study: TCR beta libraries carry UMIs added by 5'RACE template switching. HCMV seropositivity characterized most of the eight sequenced donors, and seronegativity one. Restricting sorting to alpha-beta TCR T cells was achieved in several experiments by an anti-gamma-delta TCR antibody. Certain NKG2C+ T cell clones were expanded, and their HCMV specificity remained unclear.

V usage is TRBV5-1 and J usage is TRBJ1-4; D gene uncertain. The sequence was obtained from a man in his forties or fifties who received an inactivated influenza vaccine. Here the sequenced sample was PBMCs from blood, taken on the day of vaccination. Written as DNA, the CDR3 is TGCGCCAGCAGCCGGGTAGGAGGTGCAACTAATGAAAAACTGTTTTTT. Amino acids: CASSRVGGATNEKLFF.